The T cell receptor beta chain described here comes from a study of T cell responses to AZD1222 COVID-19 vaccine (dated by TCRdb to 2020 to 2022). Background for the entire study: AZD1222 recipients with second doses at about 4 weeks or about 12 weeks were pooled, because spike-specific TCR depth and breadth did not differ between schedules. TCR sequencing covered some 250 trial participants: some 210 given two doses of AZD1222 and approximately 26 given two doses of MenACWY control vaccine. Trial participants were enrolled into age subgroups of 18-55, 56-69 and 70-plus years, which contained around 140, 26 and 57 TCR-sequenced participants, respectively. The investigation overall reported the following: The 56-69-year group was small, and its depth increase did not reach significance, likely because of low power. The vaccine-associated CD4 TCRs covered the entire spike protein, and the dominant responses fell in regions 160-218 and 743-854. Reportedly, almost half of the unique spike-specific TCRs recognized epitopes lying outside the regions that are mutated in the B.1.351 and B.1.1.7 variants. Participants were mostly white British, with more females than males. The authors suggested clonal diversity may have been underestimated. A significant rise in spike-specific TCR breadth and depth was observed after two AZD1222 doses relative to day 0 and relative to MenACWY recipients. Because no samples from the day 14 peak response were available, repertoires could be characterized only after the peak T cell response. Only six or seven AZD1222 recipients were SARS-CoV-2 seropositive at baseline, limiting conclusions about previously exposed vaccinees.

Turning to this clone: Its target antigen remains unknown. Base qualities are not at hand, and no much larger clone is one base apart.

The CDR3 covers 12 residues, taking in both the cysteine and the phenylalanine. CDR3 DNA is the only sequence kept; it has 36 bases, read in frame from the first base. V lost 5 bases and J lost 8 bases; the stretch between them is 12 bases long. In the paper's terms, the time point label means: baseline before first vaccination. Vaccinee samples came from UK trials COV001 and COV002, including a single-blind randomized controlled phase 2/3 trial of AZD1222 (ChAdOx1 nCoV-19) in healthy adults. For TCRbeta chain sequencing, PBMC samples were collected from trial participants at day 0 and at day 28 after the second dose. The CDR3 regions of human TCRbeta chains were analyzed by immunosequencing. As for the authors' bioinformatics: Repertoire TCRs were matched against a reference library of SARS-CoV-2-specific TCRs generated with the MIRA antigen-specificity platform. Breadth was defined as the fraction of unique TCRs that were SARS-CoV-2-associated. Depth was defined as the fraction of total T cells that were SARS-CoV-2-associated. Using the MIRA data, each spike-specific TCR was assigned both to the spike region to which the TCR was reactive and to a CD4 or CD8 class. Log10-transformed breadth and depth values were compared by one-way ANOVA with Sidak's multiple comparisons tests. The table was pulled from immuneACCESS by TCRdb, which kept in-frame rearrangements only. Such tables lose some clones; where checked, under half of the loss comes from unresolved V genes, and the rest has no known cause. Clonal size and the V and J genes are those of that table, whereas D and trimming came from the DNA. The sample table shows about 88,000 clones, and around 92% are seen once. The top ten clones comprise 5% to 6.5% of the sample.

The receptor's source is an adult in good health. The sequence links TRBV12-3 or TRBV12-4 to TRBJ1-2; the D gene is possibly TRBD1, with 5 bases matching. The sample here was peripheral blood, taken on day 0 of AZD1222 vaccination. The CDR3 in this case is CASSRDGGGYTF. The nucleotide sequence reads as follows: TGTGCCAGCAGTAGGGACGGTGGGGGCTACACCTTC.